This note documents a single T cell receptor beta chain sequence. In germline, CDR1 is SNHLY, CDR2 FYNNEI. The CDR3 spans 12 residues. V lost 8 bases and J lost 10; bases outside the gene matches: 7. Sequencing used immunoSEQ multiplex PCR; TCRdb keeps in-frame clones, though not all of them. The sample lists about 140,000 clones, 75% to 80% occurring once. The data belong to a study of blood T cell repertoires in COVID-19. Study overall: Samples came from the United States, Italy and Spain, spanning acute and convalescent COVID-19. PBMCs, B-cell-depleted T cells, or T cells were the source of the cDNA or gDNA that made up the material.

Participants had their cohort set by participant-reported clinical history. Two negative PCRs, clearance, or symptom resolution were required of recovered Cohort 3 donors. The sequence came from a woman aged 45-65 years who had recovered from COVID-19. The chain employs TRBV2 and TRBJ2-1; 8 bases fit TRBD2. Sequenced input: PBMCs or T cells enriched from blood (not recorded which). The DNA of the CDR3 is TGTGCCAGCTTAGCGGGGCCTGGGGAGCAGTTCTTC. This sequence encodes CASLAGPGEQFF.